The clone carrying this T cell receptor beta chain was counted once. Assay used: immunoSEQ multiplex PCR; TCRdb lists only in-frame clones, some missing. The sample has under 150,000 clones, about 80% seen once. The data derive from a study of blood T cell repertoires in COVID-19. Trimming stripped 0 bases from V and 4 bases from J, with 15 bases between. This CDR3 comprises 16 residues. Germline values: CDR1 KGHSH, CDR2 LQKENI. The chain carries TRBV18 and TRBJ1-2; D uncertain. The source is a woman older than 75 in a cohort sampled during active or convalescent COVID-19. The sequenced sample consisted of peripheral blood. The CDR3 DNA follows: TGTGCCAGCTCACCACCCGTAACCGAGGATCGCTATGGCTACACCTTC. Translated, it gives CASSPPVTEDRYGYTF.